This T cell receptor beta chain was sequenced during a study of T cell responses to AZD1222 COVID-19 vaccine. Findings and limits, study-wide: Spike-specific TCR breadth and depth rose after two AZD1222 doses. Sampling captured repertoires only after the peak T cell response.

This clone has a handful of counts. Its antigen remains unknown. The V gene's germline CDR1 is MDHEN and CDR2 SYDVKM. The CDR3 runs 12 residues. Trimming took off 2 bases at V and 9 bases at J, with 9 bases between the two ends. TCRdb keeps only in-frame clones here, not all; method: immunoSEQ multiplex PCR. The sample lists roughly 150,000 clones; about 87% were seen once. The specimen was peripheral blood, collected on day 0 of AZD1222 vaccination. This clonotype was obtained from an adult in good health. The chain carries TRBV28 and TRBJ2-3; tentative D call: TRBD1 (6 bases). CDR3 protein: CASSLLTGTQYF. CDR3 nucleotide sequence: TGTGCCAGCAGTTTACTTACAGGGACGCAGTATTTT.